This is a list of T cell receptor beta chains from one sample in a study of response to subunit inactivated influenza vaccine. Using its own MiXCR run on the RT-PCR reads, TCRdb lists one record per CDR3 protein. The sample has 200,000 to 300,000 distinct CDR3 sequences; 9% to 15% are singletons. The material was non-naive T cells sorted from PBMCs, obtained approximately 15 days before vaccination. The receptors originated from a man aged 45-60 years who received an inactivated influenza vaccine. The CDR3 runs from the conserved cysteine through the conserved F or W. Each record gives: V gene, clone size, J gene, D gene, CDR3 protein, CDR3 DNA. A D gene is named only where the DNA matches it firmly. Clone sizes are given selectively: once, few, many, or a class where the clone is expanded.

TRBV9	.	TRBJ1-2	.	CASSRGGVGGYTF	TGTGCCAGCAGCCGTGGGGGGGTAGGCGGCTACACCTTC
TRBV6-1	.	TRBJ1-2	.	CASSPQGTYGYTF	TGTGCCAGCAGTCCACAGGGAACCTATGGCTACACCTTC
TRBV6-2/TRBV6-3	many	TRBJ1-4	.	CASSSPSTNSTNEKLFF	TGTGCCAGCAGTTCCCCCAGCACGAATTCCACTAATGAAAAACTGTTTTTT
TRBV10-3	few	TRBJ2-2	TRBD2	CACGTTNTGELFF	TGTGCCTGCGGGACTACTAACACCGGGGAGCTGTTTTTT
TRBV27	many	TRBJ2-7	TRBD1	CASSPVGTGAYEQYF	TGTGCCAGCAGTCCGGTTGGGACAGGGGCCTACGAGCAGTACTTC
TRBV2	.	TRBJ2-5	.	CASGRPATETQYF	TGTGCCAGCGGGCGCCCCGCCACAGAGACCCAGTACTTC
TRBV20-1	few	TRBJ1-4	.	CSARDFATNEKLFF	TGCAGTGCTAGAGATTTTGCAACTAATGAAAAACTGTTTTTT
TRBV7-9	many	TRBJ1-1	.	CASSPHMNTEAFF	TGTGCCAGCAGCCCTCATATGAACACTGAAGCTTTCTTT
TRBV30	.	TRBJ1-4	.	CAWSTQGNEKLFF	TGTGCCTGGAGCACCCAGGGGAATGAAAAACTGTTTTTT
TRBV5-1	many	TRBJ2-1	.	CASSLGYANEQFF	TGCGCCAGCAGCTTGGGCTACGCGAATGAGCAGTTCTTC
TRBV11-2	.	TRBJ2-3	TRBD1	CASSLADRRDTQYF	TGTGCCAGCAGCTTAGCGGACAGGAGGGATACGCAGTATTTT
TRBV5-1	.	TRBJ2-3	.	CASSSGVGTSTDTQYF	TGCGCCAGCAGCTCCGGGGTCGGGACTTCCACAGATACGCAGTATTTT
TRBV29-1	many	TRBJ2-7	TRBD2	CSVERGSGGEQYF	TGCAGCGTTGAACGGGGTTCGGGGGGCGAGCAGTACTTC
TRBV6-2/TRBV6-3	few	TRBJ1-2	TRBD1	CASSYMTGSGYTF	TGTGCCAGCAGTTACATGACAGGGAGTGGCTACACCTTC
TRBV5-1	.	TRBJ2-5	.	CASSFGGSGRETQYF	TGCGCCAGCAGCTTCGGAGGGTCAGGGAGGGAGACCCAGTACTTC
TRBV28	.	TRBJ2-1	TRBD2	CASSLGGSPREQFF	TGTGCCAGCAGTTTAGGCGGGAGCCCACGGGAGCAGTTCTTC
TRBV5-1	.	TRBJ2-7	.	CASSFSGVVYEQYF	TGCGCCAGCAGCTTTTCGGGAGTTGTCTACGAGCAGTACTTC
TRBV7-9	few	TRBJ2-3	TRBD2	CASSTTSGSGTDTQYF	TGTGCCAGCAGCACAACTAGCGGGAGTGGGACAGATACGCAGTATTTT
TRBV11-2	.	TRBJ1-4	.	CASSLRWATNEKLFF	TGTGCCAGCAGCTTACGGTGGGCAACTAATGAAAAACTGTTTTTT
TRBV4-1	few	TRBJ1-2	TRBD1	CASSQGGQGSWGYTF	TGCGCCAGCAGCCAAGGGGGACAGGGGAGTTGGGGCTACACCTTC
TRBV5-1	few	TRBJ1-4	.	CASSLEADLTEKLFF	TGCGCCAGCAGCTTGGAGGCAGATCTTACGGAAAAACTGTTTTTT
TRBV19	.	TRBJ1-4	.	CASSIGRLRAGKLFF	TGTGCCAGTAGTATTGGCCGACTGCGCGCCGGAAAACTGTTTTTT
TRBV7-6	many	TRBJ2-3	TRBD2	CASSPLLAGSTDTQYF	TGTGCCAGCAGCCCGTTACTAGCGGGATCCACAGATACGCAGTATTTT
TRBV12-3/TRBV12-4	once	TRBJ2-1	.	CASSRPTKRHNEQFF	TGTGCCAGCAGTCGCCCTACCAAGCGGCACAATGAGCAGTTCTTC
TRBV6-2/TRBV6-3	many	TRBJ2-7	TRBD2	CASSRATSGIVTYEQYF	TGTGCCAGCAGCAGGGCGACTAGCGGGATTGTCACCTACGAGCAGTACTTC
TRBV28	.	TRBJ1-5	.	CASSLLPGSGEDQPQHF	TGTGCCAGCAGTTTACTCCCGGGGTCAGGGGAGGATCAGCCCCAGCATTTT
TRBV25-1	few	TRBJ2-2	.	CASSEDGVGELFF	TGTGCCAGCAGTGAAGATGGGGTCGGGGAGCTGTTTTTT
TRBV7-2	few	TRBJ1-6	TRBD1	CASSLDRQGRNSPLHF	TGTGCCAGCAGCCTCGACAGACAGGGCCGAAATTCACCCCTCCACTTT
TRBV10-2	few	TRBJ2-7	.	CASSESGQPPYEQYF	TGCGCCAGCAGTGAGTCGGGGCAGCCCCCCTACGAGCAGTACTTC
TRBV29-1	.	TRBJ1-1	.	CSVVRGSNAEAFF	TGCAGCGTTGTACGGGGGTCCAACGCTGAAGCTTTCTTT
TRBV5-8	.	TRBJ1-1	.	CASSSFVSNTEAFF	TGTGCCAGCAGTTCGTTTGTCTCGAACACTGAAGCTTTCTTT
TRBV19	few	TRBJ2-1	TRBD2	CASSIVAGENGEQFF	TGTGCCAGTAGTATAGTAGCGGGAGAGAATGGTGAGCAGTTCTTC
TRBV3-1	many	TRBJ1-2	.	CASSPTHEANYGYTF	TGTGCCAGCAGCCCCACACATGAAGCTAACTATGGCTACACCTTC